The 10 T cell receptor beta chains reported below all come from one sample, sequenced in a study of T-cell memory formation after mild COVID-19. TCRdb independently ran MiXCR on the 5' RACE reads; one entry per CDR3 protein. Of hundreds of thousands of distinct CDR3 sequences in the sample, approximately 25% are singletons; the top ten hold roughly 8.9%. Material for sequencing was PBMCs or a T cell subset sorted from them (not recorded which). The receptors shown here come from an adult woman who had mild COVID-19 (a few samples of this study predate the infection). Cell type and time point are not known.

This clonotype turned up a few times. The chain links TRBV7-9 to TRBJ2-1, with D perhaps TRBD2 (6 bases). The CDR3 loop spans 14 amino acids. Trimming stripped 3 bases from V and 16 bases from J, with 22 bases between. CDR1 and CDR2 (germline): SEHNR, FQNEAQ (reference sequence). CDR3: CASSLELDSGRRFF. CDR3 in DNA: TGTGCCAGCAGCTTGGAGTTGGATAGCGGTCGACGATTCTTC.

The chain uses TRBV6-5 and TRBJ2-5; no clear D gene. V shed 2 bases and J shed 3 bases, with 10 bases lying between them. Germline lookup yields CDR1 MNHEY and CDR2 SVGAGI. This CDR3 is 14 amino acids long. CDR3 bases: TGTGCCAGCAGTTACCGCCACGATGAAGAGACCCAGTACTTC. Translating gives CASSYRHDEETQYF.

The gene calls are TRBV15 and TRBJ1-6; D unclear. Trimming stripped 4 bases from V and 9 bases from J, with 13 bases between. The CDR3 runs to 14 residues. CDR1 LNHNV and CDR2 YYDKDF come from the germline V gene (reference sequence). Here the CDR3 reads CATSIGGGSSPLHF. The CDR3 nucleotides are TGTGCCACCAGCATAGGAGGTGGTAGTTCACCCCTCCACTTT.

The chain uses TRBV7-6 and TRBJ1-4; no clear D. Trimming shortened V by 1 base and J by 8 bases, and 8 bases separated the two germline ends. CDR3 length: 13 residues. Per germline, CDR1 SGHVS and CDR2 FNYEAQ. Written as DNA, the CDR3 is TGTGCCAGCAGCTTAGGGGTCAGCGAAAAACTGTTTTTT. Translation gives CASSLGVSEKLFF.

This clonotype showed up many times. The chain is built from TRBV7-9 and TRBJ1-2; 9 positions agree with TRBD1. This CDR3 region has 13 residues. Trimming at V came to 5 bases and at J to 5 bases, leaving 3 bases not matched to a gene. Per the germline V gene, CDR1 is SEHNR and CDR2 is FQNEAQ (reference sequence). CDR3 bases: TGTGCCAGCAGCGCGGGACAGGGATATGGCTACACCTTC. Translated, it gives CASSAGQGYGYTF.

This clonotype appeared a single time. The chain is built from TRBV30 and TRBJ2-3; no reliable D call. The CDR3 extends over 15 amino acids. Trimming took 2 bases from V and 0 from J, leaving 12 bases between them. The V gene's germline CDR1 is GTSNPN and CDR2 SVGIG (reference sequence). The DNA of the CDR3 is TGTGCCTGGAGTACGTTCTACGAAAGCACAGATACGCAGTATTTT. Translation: CAWSTFYESTDTQYF.

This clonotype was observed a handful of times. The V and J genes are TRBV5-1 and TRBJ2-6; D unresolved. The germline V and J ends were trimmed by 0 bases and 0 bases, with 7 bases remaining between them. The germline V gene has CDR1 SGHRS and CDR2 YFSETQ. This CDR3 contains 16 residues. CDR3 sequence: CASSLGVSSGANVLTF. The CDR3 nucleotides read TGCGCCAGCAGCTTGGGCGTCAGCTCTGGGGCCAACGTCCTGACTTTC.

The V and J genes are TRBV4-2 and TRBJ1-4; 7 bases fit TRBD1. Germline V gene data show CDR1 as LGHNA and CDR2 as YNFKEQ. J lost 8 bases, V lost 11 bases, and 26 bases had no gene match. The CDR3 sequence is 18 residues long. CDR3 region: CASVTGGAVTGTEEKLFF. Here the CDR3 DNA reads TGTGCCTCAGTCACTGGGGGTGCGGTAACCGGGACAGAAGAAAAACTGTTTTTT.

In DNA, the CDR3 is TGCAGCGTGAGGGGGGGTTCCTACAATGAGCAGTACTTC. Translated, it gives CSVRGGSYNEQYF. V is TRBV29-1 and J is TRBJ2-1, with D maybe TRBD2 (7 bases). The J call may be incorrect, as the DNA end agrees better with TRBJ2-7. Germline V gene lookup returns CDR1 SQVTM and CDR2 ANQGSEA. The CDR3 is 13 amino acids.

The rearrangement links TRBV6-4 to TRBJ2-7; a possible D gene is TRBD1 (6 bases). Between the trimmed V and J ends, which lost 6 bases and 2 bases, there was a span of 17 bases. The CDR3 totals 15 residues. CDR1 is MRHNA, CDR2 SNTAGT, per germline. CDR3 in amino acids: CASREQGVPTYEQYF. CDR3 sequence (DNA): TGTGCCAGCAGAGAACAGGGCGTACCCACCTACGAGCAGTACTTC.